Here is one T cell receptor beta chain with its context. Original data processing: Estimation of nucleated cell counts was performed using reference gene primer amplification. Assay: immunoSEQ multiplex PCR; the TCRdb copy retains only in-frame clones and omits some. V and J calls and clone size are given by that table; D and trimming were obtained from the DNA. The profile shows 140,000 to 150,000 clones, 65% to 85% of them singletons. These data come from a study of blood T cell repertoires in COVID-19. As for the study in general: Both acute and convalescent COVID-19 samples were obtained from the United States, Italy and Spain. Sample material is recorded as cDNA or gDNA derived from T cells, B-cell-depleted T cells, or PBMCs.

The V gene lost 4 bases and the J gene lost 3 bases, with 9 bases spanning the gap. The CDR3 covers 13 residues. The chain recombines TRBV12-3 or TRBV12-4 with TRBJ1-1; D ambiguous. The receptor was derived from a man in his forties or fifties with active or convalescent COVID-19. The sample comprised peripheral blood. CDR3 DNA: TGTGCCAGCAGTTGGACTGAGCACACTGAAGCTTTCTTT. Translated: CASSWTEHTEAFF.